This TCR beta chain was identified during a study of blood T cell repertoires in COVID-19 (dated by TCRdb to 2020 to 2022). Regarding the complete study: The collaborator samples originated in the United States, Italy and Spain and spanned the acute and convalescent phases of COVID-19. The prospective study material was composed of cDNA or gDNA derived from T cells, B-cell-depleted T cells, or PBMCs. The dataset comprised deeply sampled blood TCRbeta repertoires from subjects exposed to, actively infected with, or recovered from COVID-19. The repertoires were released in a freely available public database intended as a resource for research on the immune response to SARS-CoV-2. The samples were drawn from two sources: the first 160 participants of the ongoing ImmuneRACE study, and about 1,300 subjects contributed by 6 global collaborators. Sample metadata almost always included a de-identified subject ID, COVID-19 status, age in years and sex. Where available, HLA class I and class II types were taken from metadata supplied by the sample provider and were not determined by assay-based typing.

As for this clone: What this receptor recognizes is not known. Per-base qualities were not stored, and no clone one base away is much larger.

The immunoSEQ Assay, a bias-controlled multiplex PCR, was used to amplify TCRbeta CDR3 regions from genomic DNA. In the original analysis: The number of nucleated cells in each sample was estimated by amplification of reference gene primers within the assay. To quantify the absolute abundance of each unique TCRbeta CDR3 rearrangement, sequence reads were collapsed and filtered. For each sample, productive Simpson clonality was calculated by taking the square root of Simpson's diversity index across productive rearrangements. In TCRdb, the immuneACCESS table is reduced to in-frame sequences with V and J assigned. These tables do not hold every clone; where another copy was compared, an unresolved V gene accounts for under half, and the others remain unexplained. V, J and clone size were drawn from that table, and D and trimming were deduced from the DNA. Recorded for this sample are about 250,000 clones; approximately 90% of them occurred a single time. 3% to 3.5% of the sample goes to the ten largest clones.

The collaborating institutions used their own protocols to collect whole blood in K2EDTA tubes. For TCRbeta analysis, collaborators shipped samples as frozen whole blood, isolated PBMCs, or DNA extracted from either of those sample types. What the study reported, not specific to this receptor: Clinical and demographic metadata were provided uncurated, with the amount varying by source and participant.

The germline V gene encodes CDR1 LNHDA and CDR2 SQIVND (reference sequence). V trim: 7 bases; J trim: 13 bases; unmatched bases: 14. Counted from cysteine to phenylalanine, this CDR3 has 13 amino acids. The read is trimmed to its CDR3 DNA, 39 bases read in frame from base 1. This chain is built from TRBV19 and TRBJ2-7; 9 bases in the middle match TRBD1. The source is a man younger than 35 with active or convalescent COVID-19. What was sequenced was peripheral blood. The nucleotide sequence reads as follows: TGTGCCAGTACCAGGACAGGGGCCACAACCCTTTACTTC. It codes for CASTRTGATTLYF.